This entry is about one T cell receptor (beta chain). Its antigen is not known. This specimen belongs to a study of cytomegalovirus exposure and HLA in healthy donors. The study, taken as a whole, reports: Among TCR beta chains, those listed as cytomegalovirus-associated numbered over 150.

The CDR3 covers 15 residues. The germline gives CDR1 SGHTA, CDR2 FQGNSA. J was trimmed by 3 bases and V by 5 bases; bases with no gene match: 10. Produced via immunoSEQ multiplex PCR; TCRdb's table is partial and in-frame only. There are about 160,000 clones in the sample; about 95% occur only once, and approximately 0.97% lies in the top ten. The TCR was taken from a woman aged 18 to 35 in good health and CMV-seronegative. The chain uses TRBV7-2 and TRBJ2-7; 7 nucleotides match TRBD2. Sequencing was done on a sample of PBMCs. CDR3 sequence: CASSRLGLKNYEQYF. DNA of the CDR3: TGTGCCAGCAGCCGCCTGGGACTAAAAAACTACGAGCAGTACTTC.